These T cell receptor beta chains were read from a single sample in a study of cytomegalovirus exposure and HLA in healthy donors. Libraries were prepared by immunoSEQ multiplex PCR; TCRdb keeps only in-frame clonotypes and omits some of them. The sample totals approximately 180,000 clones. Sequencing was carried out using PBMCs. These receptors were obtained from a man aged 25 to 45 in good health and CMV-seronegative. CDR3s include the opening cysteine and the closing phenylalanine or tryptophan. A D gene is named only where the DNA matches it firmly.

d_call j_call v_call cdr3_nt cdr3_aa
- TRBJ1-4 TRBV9 TGTGCCAGCAGCGTAGACCCCACAGTCAATGAAAAACTGTTTTTT CASSVDPTVNEKLFF
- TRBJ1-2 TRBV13 TGTGCCAGCAGCTTAGATCAGGGAAACTATGGCTACACCTTC CASSLDQGNYGYTF
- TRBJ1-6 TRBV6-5 TGTGCCAGCAGTTACTCTCCGGGGACAAATTCACCCCTCCACTTT CASSYSPGTNSPLHF
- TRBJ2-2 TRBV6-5 TGTGCCAGCAAGGATATTTGGGGGCGGGTCGGGGAGCTGTTTTTT CASKDIWGRVGELFF
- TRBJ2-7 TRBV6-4 TGTGCCAGCAGTTGGGAGCGCGGGGAGCAGTACTTC CASSWERGEQYF
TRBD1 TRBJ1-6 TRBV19 TGTGCCAGTAAGGAGACAGGGGGCTACTCCTATAATTCACCCCTCCACTTT CASKETGGYSYNSPLHF
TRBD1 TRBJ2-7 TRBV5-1 TGCGCCAGCAGCTGGGACAGGGGACCCTACGAGCAGTACTTC CASSWDRGPYEQYF
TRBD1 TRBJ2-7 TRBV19 TGTGCCAGTACCCCCGGGACAGGGGGTATCTACGAGCAGTACTTC CASTPGTGGIYEQYF
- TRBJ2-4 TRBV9 TGTGCCACCCGTGGCAGGGTCCATTCGTTAGCCAAAAACATTCAGTACTTC CATRGRVHSLAKNIQYF
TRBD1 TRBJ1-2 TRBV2 TGTGCCAGCAGTGACCTTTATCAGGGGGCCCATGGCTACACCTTC CASSDLYQGAHGYTF
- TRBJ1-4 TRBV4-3 TGCGCCAGCAGCCAAGATCCCCCGAGACGAGGAGACGAAAAACTGTTTTTT CASSQDPPRRGDEKLFF
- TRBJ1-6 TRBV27 TGTGCCAGCAGTCTCCATATTAGTTCACCCCTCCACTTT CASSLHISSPLHF
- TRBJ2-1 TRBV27 TGTGCCAGCAGCCTAGGGGGACTACGAGTTGATGAGCAGTTCTTC CASSLGGLRVDEQFF
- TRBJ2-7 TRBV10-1 TGCGCCAGCAGTGGCCTCAGGGTGGGCGAGCAGTACTTC CASSGLRVGEQYF
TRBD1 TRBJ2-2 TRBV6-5 TGTGCCAGCAGATACCGGGACAGGGTCACCGGGGAGCTGTTTTTT CASRYRDRVTGELFF
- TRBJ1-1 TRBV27 TGTGCCAGCAGTTTTCAGATCCCGTCACCGGCTTTCTTT CASSFQIPSPAFF
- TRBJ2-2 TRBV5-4 TGTGCCAGCGCAGGCATGGGTTACACCGGGGAGCTGTTTTTT CASAGMGYTGELFF
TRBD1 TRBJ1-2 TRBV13 TGTGCCAGCAGCTTAGATAGGAGGGGGACAGCACACCTTGGCTACACCTTC CASSLDRRGTAHLGYTF
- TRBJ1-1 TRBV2 TGTGCCAGCACCAGGGGTGCCGTCAGGAACACTGAAGCTTTCTTT CASTRGAVRNTEAFF
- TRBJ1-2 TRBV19 TGTGCCAGTACTAACCCCCCGGGACAAGACTTCTATGGCTACACCTTC CASTNPPGQDFYGYTF
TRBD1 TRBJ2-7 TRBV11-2 TGTGCCAGCAGCTTTCAAACAGGGGGCCCCTACGAGCAGTACTTC CASSFQTGGPYEQYF
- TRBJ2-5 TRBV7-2 TGTGCCAGCACCCTCGACAGGCAAGAGACCCAGTACTTC CASTLDRQETQYF
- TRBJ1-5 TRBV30 TGTGCCTGCCTAGCCCCCCTCGGACAGAGCAATCAGCCCCAGCATTTT CACLAPLGQSNQPQHF
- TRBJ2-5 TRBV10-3 TGTGCCATCAGTCCAAGAGGAGAGACCCAGTACTTC CAISPRGETQYF
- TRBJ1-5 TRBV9 TGTGCCAGCAGCGTAACATATAGCAATCAGCCCCAGCATTTT CASSVTYSNQPQHF
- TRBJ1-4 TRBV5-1 TGCGCCAGCAGCTTCCACGGGACAACTAATGAAAAACTGTTTTTT CASSFHGTTNEKLFF
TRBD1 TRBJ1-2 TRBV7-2 TGTGCCAGCAGCTCCGGAAGAGGGGACAGTGATTACTATGGCTACACCTTC CASSSGRGDSDYYGYTF
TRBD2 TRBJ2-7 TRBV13 TGTGCCAGCAGCATTATGGGGGGGAACGAGCAGTACTTC CASSIMGGNEQYF
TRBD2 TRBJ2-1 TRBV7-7 TGTGCCAGCAGCTTAGGACTAGCCTCCTACAATGAGCAGTTCTTC CASSLGLASYNEQFF
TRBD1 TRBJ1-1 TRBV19 TGTGCCAGTAGCCGGACAGGGGGCCTGAACACTGAAGCTTTCTTT CASSRTGGLNTEAFF
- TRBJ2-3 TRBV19 TGTGCCAGTAGTATCAGGCGAATAACGGAAAACACAGATACGCAGTATTTT CASSIRRITENTDTQYF
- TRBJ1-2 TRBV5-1 TGCGCCAGCAGCAGGGGAGGGACTGCTTATAACTATGGCTACACCTTC CASSRGGTAYNYGYTF
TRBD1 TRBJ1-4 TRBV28 TGTGCCAGCAGTTTATCGAACAGGGGCTGGGCTAATGAAAAACTGTTTTTT CASSLSNRGWANEKLFF
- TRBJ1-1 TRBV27 TGTGCCAGCAGTTTATCCCCAGGGGTGATTACTGAAGCTTTCTTT CASSLSPGVITEAFF
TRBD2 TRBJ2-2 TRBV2 TGTGCCAGCAGGGCTCTAGGACTAGCGGGAGAGGTTACCGGGGAGCTGTTTTTT CASRALGLAGEVTGELFF
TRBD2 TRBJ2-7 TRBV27 TGTGCCAGCAGTGTGCCCTGGCGGGAGGGAGTTCCCTACGAGCAGTACTTC CASSVPWREGVPYEQYF
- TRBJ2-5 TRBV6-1 TGTGCCAGCGACGGGACATTTTTCACTCAAGAGACCCAGTACTTC CASDGTFFTQETQYF
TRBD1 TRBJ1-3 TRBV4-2 TGTGCCAGCAGCCCGGGACAGGGACCCGGAAACACCATATATTTT CASSPGQGPGNTIYF
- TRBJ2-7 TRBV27 TGTGCCAGCAGTTTATCTTCAGCCTCCAGGTCCTACGAGCAGTACTTC CASSLSSASRSYEQYF
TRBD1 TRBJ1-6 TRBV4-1 TGCGCCAGCAGCCAAGAGAAGGGGGCTTACGAGAAATCACCCCTCCACTTT CASSQEKGAYEKSPLHF
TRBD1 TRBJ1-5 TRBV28 TGTGCCAGCAGTCTTTGGGACAGGGGGACGATCGGCAATCAGCCCCAGCATTTT CASSLWDRGTIGNQPQHF
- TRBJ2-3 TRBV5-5 TGTGCCAGCAGTCCCCGGTCAGGGGCAGATACGCAGTATTTT CASSPRSGADTQYF
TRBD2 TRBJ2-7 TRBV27 TGTGCCAGCAGTTCATCGGTAGCGGGACCCCTCTACGAGCAGTACTTC CASSSSVAGPLYEQYF
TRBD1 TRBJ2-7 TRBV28 TGTGCCAGCAGTGGGGACAGCACCTACGAGCAGTACTTC CASSGDSTYEQYF
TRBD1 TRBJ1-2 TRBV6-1 TGTGCCAGCAGTACCCGAGGGACAGGGGACTATGGCTACACCTTC CASSTRGTGDYGYTF
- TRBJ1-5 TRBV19 TGTGCCAGTAGTATAAGGAGTTGGGATCAGCCCCAGCATTTT CASSIRSWDQPQHF
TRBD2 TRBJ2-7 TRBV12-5 TGTGCTAGTGCTCCTCCGGGAGGGCACGAGCAGTACTTC CASAPPGGHEQYF
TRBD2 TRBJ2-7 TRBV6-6 TGTGCCAGCAGCCGTAGCGGGGAAGTCAACGAGCAGTACTTC CASSRSGEVNEQYF
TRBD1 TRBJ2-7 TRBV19 TGTGCCAGCGGACAGGCGTGGGGCGAGCAGTACTTC CASGQAWGEQYF
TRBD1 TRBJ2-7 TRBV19 TGTGCCAGTAGTCTCCGCCCGGGACAGATCACCTACGAGCAGTACTTC CASSLRPGQITYEQYF
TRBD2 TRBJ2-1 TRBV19 TGTGCCAGTAGCCGTAGCGGGCTAAGCTCCTACAATGAGCAGTTCTTC CASSRSGLSSYNEQFF
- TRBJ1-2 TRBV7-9 TGTGCCATCCGTAATGGCTACACCTTC CAIRNGYTF
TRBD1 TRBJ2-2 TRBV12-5 TGTGCTAGTGGGACAGGGACCGGGGAGCTGTTTTTT CASGTGTGELFF
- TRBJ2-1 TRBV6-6 TGTGCCAGCAGTTACGGGGGGTACAATGAGCAGTTCTTC CASSYGGYNEQFF
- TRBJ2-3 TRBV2 TGTGCCAGCAGTGAACCCCCGATGGGACAAAGCACAGATACGCAGTATTTT CASSEPPMGQSTDTQYF
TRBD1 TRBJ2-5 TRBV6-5 TGTGCCAGCAGCCGACAGGGGGAAAAGACCCAGTACTTC CASSRQGEKTQYF
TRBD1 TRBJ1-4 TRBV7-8 TGTGCCAGCAGCCCGGGACAGGGGATTGAAAAACTGTTTTTT CASSPGQGIEKLFF